This T cell receptor beta chain emerged from a study of response to subunit inactivated influenza vaccine (dated by TCRdb to 2016 to 2019). A note on the overall study: To follow how T cells responded to a trivalent subunit inactivated influenza vaccine, the researchers relied on deep quantitative profiling of the T cell receptor repertoire.

Preparation of the library involved RT-PCR. The instrument given in TCRdb is Illumina HiSeq 2500. TCRdb trimmed public reads at Q25 via fastp, called clones via MiXCR and kept in-frame beta chains. Rows with one shared CDR3 protein collapse into an entry with the most common genes and DNA. The sample table holds roughly 760,000 distinct CDR3 sequences, of which over 20% were seen once. Jointly, the top ten make up 10% to 13% of the sample. Study-wide findings and limitations: According to the authors, only a limited number of new T cells may be recruited by each seasonal influenza vaccination.

From the cysteine through the phenylalanine, the CDR3 covers 15 amino acids. This entry keeps only the CDR3 DNA: 45 bases, framed from base 1. CDR1 KGHDR and CDR2 SFDVKD are derived from the germline V gene. V is cut by 1 base and J by 4 bases, and the space between the germline ends is 10 bases. About this clonotype itself: Its antigen remains undetermined. No base qualities exist here, and no much larger clone lies one base off it.

The sequence was collected from a man between 45 and 60 years old who received an inactivated influenza vaccine. Donor details come from another sample of the same person, matched by shared clones. The sample was PBMCs from blood, taken around 5 days after vaccination. The chain is made from TRBV24-1 and TRBJ2-1; the D gene cannot be named for sure. The CDR3 loop reads CATSDFSRDYNEQFF. The bases are TGTGCCACCAGTGATTTTTCTAGGGATTACAATGAGCAGTTCTTC.